This T cell receptor (beta chain) was retrieved from a study of cytomegalovirus exposure and HLA in healthy donors. This CDR3 comprises 14 residues. CDR1 and CDR2 from the germline V gene are MNHNY and SVGAGI (reference sequence). Unmatched junction bases numbered 12, after V lost 8 bases and J lost 6 bases. This clone was seen a handful of times. Its antigen is currently unknown. Use of 60 Vbeta and 13 Jbeta primers characterized the PCR. Assay used: immunoSEQ multiplex PCR; TCRdb lists only in-frame clones, some missing. The repertoire holds around 80,000 clones, around 70% seen once, with about 9% in the top ten. Study observations and caveats: Relative to the 666-donor mean, N-insertions were reportedly fewer in an Asian-associated ancestry cluster in a later analysis. The authors excluded some V segments, including TRBV6-2 and TRBV6-3, as indistinguishable.

This sequence originates from a man between 35 and 55 years old in good health and CMV-seropositive. The V call is TRBV6-6, the J call TRBJ1-2; TRBD1 aligns across 7 bases. The sequenced material came from PBMCs. The chain's CDR3 is CASGRVGGADGYTF. The CDR3 DNA sequence: TGTGCCAGCGGCCGCGTAGGGGGCGCGGATGGCTACACCTTC.